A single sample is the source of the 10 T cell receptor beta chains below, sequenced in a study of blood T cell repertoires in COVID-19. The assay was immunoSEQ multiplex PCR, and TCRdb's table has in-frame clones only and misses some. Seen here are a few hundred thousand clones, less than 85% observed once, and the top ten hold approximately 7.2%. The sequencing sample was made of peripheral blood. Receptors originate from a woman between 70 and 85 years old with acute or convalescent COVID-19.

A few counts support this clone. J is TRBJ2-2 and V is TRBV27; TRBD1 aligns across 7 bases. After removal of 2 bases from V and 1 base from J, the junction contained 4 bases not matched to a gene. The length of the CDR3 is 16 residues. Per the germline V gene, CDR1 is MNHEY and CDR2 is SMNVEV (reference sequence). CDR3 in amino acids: CASSLIGTVNTGELFF. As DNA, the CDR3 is TGTGCCAGCAGTTTAATTGGGACAGTGAACACCGGGGAGCTGTTTTTT.

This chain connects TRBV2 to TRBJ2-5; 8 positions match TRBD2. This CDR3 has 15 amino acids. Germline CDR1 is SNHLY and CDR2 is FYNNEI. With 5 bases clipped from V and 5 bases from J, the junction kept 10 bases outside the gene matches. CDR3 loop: CASSPLAGFGETQYF. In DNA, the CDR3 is TGTGCCAGCAGTCCTTTAGCGGGGTTTGGGGAGACCCAGTACTTC. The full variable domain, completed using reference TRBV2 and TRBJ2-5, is EPEVTQTPSHQVTQMGQEVILRCVPISNHLYFYWYRQILGQKVEFLVSFYNNEISEKSEIFDDQFSVERPDGSNFTLKIRSTKLEDSAMYFCASSPLAGFGETQYFGPGTRLLVL.

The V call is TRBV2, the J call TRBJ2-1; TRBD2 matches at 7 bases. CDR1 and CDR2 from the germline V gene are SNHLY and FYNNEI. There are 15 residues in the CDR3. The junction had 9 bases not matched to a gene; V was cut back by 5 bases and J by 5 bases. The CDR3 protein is CASSSFWTRHNEQFF. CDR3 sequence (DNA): TGTGCCAGCAGTTCATTCTGGACTAGGCACAATGAGCAGTTCTTC.

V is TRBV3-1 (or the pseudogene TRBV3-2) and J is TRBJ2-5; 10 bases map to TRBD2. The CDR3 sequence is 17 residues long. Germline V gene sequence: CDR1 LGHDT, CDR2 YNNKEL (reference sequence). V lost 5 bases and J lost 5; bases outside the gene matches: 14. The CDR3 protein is CASSDPSGGLLGETQYF. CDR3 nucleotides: TGTGCCAGCAGCGACCCTAGCGGGGGCCTCCTCGGGGAGACCCAGTACTTC.

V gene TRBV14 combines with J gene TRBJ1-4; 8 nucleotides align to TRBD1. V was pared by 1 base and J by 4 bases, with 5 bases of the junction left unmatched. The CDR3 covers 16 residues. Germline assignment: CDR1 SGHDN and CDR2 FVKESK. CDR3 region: CASSQVDRDGNEKLFF. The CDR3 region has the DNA TGTGCCAGCAGCCAAGTGGACAGGGACGGTAATGAAAAACTGTTTTTT.

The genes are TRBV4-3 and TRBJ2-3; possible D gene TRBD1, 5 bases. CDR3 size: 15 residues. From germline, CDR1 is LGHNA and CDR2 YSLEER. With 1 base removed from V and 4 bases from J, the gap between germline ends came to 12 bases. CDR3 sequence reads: CASSQGAQAADTQYF. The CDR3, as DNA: TGCGCCAGCAGCCAAGGGGCACAGGCGGCAGATACGCAGTATTTT.

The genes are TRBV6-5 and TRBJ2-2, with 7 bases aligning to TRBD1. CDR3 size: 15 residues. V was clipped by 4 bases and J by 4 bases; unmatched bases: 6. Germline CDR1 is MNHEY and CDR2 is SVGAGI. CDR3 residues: CASSSPGQITGELFF. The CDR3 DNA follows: TGTGCCAGCAGTTCTCCGGGACAGATCACCGGGGAGCTGTTTTTT.

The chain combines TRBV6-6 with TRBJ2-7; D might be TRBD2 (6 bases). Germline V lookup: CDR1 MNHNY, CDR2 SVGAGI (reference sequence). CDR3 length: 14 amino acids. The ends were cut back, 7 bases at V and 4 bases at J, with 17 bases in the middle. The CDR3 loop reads CASMSPGVRYEQYF. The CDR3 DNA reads TGTGCCAGCATGTCCCCGGGGGTTAGGTACGAGCAGTACTTC.

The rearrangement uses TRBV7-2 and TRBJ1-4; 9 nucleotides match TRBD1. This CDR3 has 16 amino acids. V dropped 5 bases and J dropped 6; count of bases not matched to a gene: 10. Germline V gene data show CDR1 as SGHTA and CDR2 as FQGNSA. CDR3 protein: CASSPQPGTGHEKLFF. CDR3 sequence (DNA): TGTGCCAGCAGCCCCCAGCCAGGGACAGGGCATGAAAAACTGTTTTTT.

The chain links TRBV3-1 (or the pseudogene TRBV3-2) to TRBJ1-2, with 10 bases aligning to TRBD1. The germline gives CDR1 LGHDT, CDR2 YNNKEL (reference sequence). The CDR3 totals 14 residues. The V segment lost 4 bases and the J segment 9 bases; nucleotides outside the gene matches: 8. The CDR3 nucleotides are TGTGCCAGCAGCCTTACAGACAGGGGGCAACGCTACACCTTC. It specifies CASSLTDRGQRYTF.